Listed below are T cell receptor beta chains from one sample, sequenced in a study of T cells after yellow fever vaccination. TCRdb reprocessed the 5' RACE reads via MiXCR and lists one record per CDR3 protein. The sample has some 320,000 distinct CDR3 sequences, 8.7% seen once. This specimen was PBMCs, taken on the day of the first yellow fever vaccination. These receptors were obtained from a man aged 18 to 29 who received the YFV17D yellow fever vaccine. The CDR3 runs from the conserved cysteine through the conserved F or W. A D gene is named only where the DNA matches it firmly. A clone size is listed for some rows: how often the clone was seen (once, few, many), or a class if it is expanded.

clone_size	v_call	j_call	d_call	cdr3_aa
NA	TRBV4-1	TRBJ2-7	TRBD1	CASSQDPDRGYEQYF
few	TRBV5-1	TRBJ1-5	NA	CASSPDGTYQPQHF
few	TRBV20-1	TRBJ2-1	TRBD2	CSARDQRGVYNEQFF
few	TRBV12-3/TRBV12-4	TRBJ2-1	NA	CASSFKWGTSPVPEQFF
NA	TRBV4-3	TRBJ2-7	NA	CASSQGPAGGNEQYF
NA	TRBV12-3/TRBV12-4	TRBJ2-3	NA	CASTPGRAIDTQYF
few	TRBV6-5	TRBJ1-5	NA	CASSYSGVGNQPQHF
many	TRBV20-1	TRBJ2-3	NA	CSALLDTTDTQYF
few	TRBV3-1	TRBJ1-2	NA	CASSRARAYGYTF
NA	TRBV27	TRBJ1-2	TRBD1	CASSLSGTDYGYTF
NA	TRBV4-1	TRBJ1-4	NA	CASSQVAGTSEKLFF
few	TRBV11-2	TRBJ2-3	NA	CASSLVPRADTQYF
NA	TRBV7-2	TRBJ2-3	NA	CASSLELNTQYF
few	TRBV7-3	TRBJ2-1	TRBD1	CASSSGQGFEQFF
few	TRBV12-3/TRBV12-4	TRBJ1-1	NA	CASSPTGEAFF
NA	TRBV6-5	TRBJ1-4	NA	CASSPSPGHLFF
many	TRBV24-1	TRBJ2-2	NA	CATSGGPQKNTGELFF
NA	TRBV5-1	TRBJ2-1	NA	CASSSTPGSYNEQFF
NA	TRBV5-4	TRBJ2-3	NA	CASSFEGWGTDTQYF
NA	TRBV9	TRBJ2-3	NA	CASSFSTTTDTQYF
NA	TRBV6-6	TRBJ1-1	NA	CAGRFGTEAFF
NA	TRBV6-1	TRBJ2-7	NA	CASLGRARRVHYEQYF
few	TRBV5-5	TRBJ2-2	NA	CASSFQASGDTGELFF
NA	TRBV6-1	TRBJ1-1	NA	CATAGTIDTEAFF
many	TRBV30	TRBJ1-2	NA	CAWSVHSRGYGGYTF